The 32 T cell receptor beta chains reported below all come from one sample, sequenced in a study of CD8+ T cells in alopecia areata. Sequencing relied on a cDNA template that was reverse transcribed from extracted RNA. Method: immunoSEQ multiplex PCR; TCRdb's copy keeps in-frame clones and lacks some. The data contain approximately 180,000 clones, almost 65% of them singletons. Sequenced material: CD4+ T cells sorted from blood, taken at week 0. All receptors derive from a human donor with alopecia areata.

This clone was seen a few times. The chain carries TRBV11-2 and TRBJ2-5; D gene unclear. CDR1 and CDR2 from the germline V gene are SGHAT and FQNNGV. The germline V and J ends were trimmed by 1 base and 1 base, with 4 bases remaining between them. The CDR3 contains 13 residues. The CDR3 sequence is CASSLGVQETQYF. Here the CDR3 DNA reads TGTGCCAGCAGCTTAGGTGTCCAAGAGACCCAGTACTTC. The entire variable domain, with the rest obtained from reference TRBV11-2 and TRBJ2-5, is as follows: EAGVAQSPRYKIIEKRQSVAFWCNPISGHATLYWYQQILGQGPKLLIQFQNNGVVDDSQLPKDRFSAERLKGVDSTLKIQPAKLEDSAVYLCASSLGVQETQYFGPGTRLLVL.

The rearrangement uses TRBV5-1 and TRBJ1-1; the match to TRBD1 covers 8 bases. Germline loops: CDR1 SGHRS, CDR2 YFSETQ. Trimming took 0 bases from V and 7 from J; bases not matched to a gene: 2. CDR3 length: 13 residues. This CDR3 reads CASSLGQGIEAFF. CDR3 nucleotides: TGCGCCAGCAGCTTGGGACAGGGGATTGAAGCTTTCTTT.

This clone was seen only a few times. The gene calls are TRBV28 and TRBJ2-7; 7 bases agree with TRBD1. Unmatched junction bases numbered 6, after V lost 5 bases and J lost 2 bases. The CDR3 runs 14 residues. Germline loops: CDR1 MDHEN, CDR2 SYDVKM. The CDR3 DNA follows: TGTGCCAGCAGTGTATCCGGGACAGCCTACGAGCAGTACTTC. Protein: CASSVSGTAYEQYF. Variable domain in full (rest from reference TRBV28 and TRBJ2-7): DVKVTQSSRYLVKRTGEKVFLECVQDMDHENMFWYRQDPGLGLRLIYFSYDVKMKEKGDIPEGYSVSREKKERFSLILESASTNQTSMYLCASSVSGTAYEQYFGPGTRLTVT.

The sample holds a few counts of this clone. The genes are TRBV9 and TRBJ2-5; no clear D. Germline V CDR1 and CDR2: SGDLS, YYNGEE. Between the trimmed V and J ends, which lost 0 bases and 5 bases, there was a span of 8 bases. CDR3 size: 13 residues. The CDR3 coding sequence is TGTGCCAGCAGCGTAGGAGATGTGGAGACCCAGTACTTC. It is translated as CASSVGDVETQYF.

CDR3 DNA: TGTGCCTGGAGTGCACTGCCCTCGAACACTGAAGCTTTCTTT. As protein: CAWSALPSNTEAFF. The V and J genes are TRBV30 and TRBJ1-1; no clear D gene. Germline CDR1 and CDR2: GTSNPN and SVGIG (reference sequence). This CDR3 spans 14 amino acids. Trimming removed 1 base from V and 1 base from J, with 10 bases in between.

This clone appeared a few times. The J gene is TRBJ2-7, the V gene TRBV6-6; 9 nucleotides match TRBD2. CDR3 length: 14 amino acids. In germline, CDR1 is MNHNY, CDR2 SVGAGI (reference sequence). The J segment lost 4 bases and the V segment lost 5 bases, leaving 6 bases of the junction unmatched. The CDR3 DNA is TGTGCCAGCAGTCCGGGTAGCGGGGGATACGAGCAGTACTTC. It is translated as CASSPGSGGYEQYF.

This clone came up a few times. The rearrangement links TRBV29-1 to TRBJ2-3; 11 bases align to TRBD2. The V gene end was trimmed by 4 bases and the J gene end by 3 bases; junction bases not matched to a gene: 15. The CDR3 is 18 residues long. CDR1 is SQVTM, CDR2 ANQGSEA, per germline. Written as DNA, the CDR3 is TGCAGCGTTGGAAGGCTAGCGGGGGGTCCGTCCGGTACAGATACGCAGTATTTT. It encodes CSVGRLAGGPSGTDTQYF.

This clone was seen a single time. CDR3 protein: CASSPGTSRSYNEQFF. Here the CDR3 DNA reads TGCGCCAGCAGCCCAGGGACCTCCCGCTCCTACAATGAGCAGTTCTTC. The J gene is TRBJ2-1, the V gene TRBV5-1, with D perhaps being TRBD1 or TRBD2 (5 bases each). Germline loops: CDR1 SGHRS, CDR2 YFSETQ. V was trimmed by 4 bases and J by 0 bases, leaving 14 bases between them. The length of the CDR3 is 16 residues.

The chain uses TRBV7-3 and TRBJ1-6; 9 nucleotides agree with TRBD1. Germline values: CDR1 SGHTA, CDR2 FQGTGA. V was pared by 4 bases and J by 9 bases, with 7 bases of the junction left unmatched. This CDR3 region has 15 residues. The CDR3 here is CASSSSGQGSSPLHF. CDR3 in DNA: TGTGCCAGCAGCTCGTCGGGACAGGGTAGTTCACCCCTCCACTTT.

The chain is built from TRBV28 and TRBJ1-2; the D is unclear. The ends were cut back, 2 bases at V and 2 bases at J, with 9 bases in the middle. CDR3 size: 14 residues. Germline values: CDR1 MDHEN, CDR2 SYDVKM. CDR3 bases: TGTGCCAGCAGTTTAGATCCAGGCAACTATGGCTACACCTTC. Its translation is CASSLDPGNYGYTF.

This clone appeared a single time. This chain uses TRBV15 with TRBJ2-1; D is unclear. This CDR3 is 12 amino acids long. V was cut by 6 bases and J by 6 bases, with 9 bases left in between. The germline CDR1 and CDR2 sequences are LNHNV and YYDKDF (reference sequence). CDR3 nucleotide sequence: TGTGCCACCAGACGAGGTACCAATGAGCAGTTCTTC. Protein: CATRRGTNEQFF.

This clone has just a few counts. The CDR3 here is CASTTSLYTDTQYF. The CDR3 DNA follows: TGCGCCAGCACGACTAGCTTGTACACAGATACGCAGTATTTT. J is TRBJ2-3 and V is TRBV5-1; 7 positions agree with TRBD2. Germline loops: CDR1 SGHRS, CDR2 YFSETQ. The CDR3 covers 14 residues. V gave up 6 bases and J gave up 2 bases; unmatched junction bases: 6.

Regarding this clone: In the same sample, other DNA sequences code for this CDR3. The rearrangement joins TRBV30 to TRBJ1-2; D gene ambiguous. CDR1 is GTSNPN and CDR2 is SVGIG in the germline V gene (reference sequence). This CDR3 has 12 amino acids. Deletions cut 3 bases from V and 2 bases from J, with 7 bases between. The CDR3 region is CAWSGGNYGYTF. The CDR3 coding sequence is TGTGCCTGGAGCGGTGGAAACTATGGCTACACCTTC.

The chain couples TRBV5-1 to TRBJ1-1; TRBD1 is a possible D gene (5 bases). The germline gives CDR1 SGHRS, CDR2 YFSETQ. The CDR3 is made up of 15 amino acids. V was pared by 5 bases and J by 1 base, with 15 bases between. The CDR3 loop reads CASRRQPEENTEAFF. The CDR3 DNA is TGCGCCAGCAGGCGACAGCCAGAGGAGAACACTGAAGCTTTCTTT.

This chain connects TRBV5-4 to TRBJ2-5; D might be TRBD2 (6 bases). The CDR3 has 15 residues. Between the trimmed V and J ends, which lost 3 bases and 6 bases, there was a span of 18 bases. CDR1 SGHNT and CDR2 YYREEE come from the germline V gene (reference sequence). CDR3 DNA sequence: TGTGCCAGCAGCTCGTCCCGGGGGATGATGAAGACCCAGTACTTC. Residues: CASSSSRGMMKTQYF.

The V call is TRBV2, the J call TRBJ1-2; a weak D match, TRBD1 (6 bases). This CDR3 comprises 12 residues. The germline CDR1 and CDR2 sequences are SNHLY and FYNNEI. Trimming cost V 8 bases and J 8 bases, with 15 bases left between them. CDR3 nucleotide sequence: TGTGCCAGCGCATTGGGGGCCGGCGGCTACACCTTC. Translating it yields CASALGAGGYTF.

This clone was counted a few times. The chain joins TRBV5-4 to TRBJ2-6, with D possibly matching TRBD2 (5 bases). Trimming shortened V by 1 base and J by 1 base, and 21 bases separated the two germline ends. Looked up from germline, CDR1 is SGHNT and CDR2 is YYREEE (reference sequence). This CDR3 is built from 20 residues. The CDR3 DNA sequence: TGTGCCAGCAGCTTGAGGCGGGCAAACTCCCGGCTATCTGGGGCCAACGTCCTGACTTTC. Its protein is CASSLRRANSRLSGANVLTF.

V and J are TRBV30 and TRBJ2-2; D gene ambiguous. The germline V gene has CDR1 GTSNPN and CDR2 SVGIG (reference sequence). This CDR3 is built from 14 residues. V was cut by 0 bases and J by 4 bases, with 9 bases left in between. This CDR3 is CAWSVSLTTGELFF. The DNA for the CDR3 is TGTGCCTGGAGTGTATCCCTAACCACCGGGGAGCTGTTTTTT.

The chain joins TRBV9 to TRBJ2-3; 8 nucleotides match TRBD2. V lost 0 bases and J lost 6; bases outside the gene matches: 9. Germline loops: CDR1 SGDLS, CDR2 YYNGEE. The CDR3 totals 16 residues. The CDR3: CASSVGGGMIWDTQYF. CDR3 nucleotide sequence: TGTGCCAGCAGCGTAGGCGGGGGGATGATATGGGATACGCAGTATTTT.

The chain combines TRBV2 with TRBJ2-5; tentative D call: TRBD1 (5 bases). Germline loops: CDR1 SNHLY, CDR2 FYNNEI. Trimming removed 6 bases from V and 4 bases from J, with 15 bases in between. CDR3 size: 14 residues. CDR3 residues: CASRGPGQRETQYF. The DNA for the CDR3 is TGTGCCAGCAGGGGGCCAGGGCAACGAGAGACCCAGTACTTC.

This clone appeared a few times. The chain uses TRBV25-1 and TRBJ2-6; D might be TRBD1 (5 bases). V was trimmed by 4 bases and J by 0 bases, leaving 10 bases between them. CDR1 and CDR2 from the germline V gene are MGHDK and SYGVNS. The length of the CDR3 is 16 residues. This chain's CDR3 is CASSGDSYSGANVLTF. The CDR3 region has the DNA TGTGCCAGCAGTGGTGACAGTTACTCTGGGGCCAACGTCCTGACTTTC.

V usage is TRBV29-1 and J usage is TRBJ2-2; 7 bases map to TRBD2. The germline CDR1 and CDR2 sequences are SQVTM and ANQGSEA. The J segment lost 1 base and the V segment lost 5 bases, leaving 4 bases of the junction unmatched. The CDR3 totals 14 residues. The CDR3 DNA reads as TGCAGCGTTCAAAAGCGGGGGAACACCGGGGAGCTGTTTTTT. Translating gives CSVQKRGNTGELFF.

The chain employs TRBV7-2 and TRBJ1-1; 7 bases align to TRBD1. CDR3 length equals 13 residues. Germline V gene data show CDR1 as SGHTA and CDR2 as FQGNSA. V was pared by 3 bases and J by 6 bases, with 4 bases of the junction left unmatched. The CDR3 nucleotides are TGTGCCAGCAGCTTTGATGGGACAGCTGAAGCTTTCTTT. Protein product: CASSFDGTAEAFF.

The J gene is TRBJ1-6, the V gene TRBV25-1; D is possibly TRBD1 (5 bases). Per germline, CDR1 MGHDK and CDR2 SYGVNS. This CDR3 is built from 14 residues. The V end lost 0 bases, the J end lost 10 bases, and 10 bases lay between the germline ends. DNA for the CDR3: TGTGCCAGCAGTGAATACAGGGTTGGGTCACCCCTCCACTTT. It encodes CASSEYRVGSPLHF.

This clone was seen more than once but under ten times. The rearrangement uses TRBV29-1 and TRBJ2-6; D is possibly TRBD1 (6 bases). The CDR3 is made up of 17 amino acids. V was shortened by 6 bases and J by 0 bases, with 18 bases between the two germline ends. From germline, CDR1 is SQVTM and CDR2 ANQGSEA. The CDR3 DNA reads TGCAGCGTCCTGAGGGGGACGTTGAGCTCTGGGGCCAACGTCCTGACTTTC. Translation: CSVLRGTLSSGANVLTF.

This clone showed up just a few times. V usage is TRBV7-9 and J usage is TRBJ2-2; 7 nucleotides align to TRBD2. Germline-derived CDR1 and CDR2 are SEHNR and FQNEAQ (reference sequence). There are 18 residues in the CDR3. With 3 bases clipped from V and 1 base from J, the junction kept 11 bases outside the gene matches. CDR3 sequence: CASSFLRLGGWNTGELFF. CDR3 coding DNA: TGTGCCAGCAGCTTCCTACGCCTGGGAGGGTGGAACACCGGGGAGCTGTTTTTT.

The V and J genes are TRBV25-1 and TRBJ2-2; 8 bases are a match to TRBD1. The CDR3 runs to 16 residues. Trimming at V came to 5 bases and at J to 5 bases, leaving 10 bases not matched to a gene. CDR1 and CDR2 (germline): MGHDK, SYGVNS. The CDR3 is CASSNSRDRITGELFF. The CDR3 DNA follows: TGTGCCAGCAGTAACTCCCGGGACAGGATTACCGGGGAGCTGTTTTTT.

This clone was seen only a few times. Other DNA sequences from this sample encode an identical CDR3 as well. CDR3 bases: TGCAGCGTTGGTGGGCGTCTAACCGGGGAGCTGTTTTTT. It encodes CSVGGRLTGELFF. V gene TRBV29-1 combines with J gene TRBJ2-2; no reliable D call. Germline V gene lookup returns CDR1 SQVTM and CDR2 ANQGSEA. V lost 4 bases, J lost 5 bases, and 11 bases lay in between. The CDR3 consists of 13 residues.

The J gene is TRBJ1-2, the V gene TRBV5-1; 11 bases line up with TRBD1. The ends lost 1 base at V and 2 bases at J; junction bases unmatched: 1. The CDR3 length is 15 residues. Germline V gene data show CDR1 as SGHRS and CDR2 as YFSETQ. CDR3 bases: TGCGCCAGCAGCTTGTGGGACAGGGGGAACTATGGCTACACCTTC. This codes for CASSLWDRGNYGYTF.

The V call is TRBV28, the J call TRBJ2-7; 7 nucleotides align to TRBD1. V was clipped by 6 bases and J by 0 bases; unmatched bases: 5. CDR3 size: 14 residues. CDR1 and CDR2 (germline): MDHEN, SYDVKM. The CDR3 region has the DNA TGTGCCAGCAGGCCGGGACAGTTCTCCTACGAGCAGTACTTC. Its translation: CASRPGQFSYEQYF.

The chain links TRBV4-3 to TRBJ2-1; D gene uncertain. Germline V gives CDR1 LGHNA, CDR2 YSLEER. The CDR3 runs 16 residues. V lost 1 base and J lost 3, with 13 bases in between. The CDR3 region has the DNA TGCGCCAGCAGCCAAGTGGCGTTGGTAGTCTACAATGAGCAGTTCTTC. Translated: CASSQVALVVYNEQFF.

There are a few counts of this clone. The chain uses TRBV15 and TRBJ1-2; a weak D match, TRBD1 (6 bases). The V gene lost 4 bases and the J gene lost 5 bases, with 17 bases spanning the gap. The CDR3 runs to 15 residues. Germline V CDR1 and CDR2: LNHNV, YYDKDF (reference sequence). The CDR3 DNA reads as TGTGCCACCAGCAATTACACCGGGACAACTTATGGCTACACCTTC. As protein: CATSNYTGTTYGYTF.